This T cell receptor (beta chain) originates from a study of PD-L1 blockade in urothelial cancer. Study information: Administration of atezolizumab to patients began at some point between 2013 and 2015, at 1,200 mg intravenously every 3 weeks. Reported median T cell count for blood samples was 120,000 to 150,000.

In regard to this clone: Antigen specificity is unknown.

The CDR3 contains 16 residues. Germline CDR1 reads SGHRS; CDR2 reads YFSETQ. V lost 4 bases, J lost 5 bases, and 9 bases stayed unmatched. General study findings and limits: Pretreatment TCR clonality in blood, when below the median, was predictive of better survival.

As to time point: peripheral blood 6 weeks after treatment start. Generated by immunoSEQ multiplex PCR, the TCRdb table keeps only in-frame clones and is missing some. Among about 23,000 clones listed, under 95% were seen once. This sequence was found in a woman aged 60-75 years with urothelial cancer. V and J are TRBV5-1 and TRBJ2-2, with 9 bases fitting TRBD1. Sequences were derived from PBMCs, sampled around atezolizumab (anti-PD-L1) treatment. The CDR3 nucleotides are TGCGCCAGCAGCGCGCGACAGGGGGGCCCTACCGGGGAGCTGTTTTTT. The encoded protein is CASSARQGGPTGELFF. Full variable domain (rest looked up from reference TRBV5-1 and TRBJ2-2): KAGVTQTPRYLIKTRGQQVTLSCSPISGHRSVSWYQQTPGQGLQFLFEYFSETQRNKGNFPGRFSGRQFSNSRSEMNVSTLELGDSALYLCASSARQGGPTGELFFGEGSRLTVL.